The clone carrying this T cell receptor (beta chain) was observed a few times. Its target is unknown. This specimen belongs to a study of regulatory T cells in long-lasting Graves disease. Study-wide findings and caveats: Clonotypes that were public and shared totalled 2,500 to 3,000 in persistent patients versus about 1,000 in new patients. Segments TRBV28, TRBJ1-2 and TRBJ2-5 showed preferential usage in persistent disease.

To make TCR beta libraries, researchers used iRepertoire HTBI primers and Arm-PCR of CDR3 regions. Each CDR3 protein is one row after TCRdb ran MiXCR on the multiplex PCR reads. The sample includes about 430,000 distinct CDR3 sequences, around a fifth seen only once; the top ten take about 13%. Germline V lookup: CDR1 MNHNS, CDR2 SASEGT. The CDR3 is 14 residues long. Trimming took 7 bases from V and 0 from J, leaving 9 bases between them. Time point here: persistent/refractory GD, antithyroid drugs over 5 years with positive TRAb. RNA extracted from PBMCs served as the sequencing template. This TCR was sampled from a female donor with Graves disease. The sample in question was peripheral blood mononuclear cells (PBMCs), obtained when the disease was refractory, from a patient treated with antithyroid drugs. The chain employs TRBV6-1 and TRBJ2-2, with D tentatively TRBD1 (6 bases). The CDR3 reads CASNEGANTGELFF. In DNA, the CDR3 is TGTGCCAGCAATGAGGGGGCGAACACCGGGGAGCTGTTTTTT.